This T cell receptor (beta chain) was sequenced in a study of T cell responses to AZD1222 COVID-19 vaccine. Study results and limitations: Among vaccine-associated CD4 TCRs, coverage spanned spike, with dominance at 160-218 and 743-854. There were mostly white British donors and more females than males, and clonal diversity was possibly underestimated. The repertoires were collected only after the peak T cell response.

The repertoire was sequenced with immunoSEQ multiplex PCR; TCRdb's copy has only in-frame clones and lacks some. The sample comprises just over 90,000 clones, approximately 90% of which are singletons, and about 2.7% rests with the top ten. Comments on this clone: Its specificity is not known.

CDR1 and CDR2 (germline): MNHEY, SVGEGT. This CDR3 is built from 16 residues. Losses at the gene ends were 5 bases for V and 4 bases for J; bases not matched to a gene: 6. This sample comprised peripheral blood, obtained 28 days after the second AZD1222 dose. The receptor comes from an adult who received the AZD1222 COVID-19 vaccine. V usage is TRBV6-2 or TRBV6-3 and J usage is TRBJ2-1, with TRBD2 matching over 12 bases. This chain's CDR3 is CASSNRGLAGYNEQFF. CDR3 coding DNA: TGTGCCAGCAGTAACCGGGGACTAGCGGGTTACAATGAGCAGTTCTTC.